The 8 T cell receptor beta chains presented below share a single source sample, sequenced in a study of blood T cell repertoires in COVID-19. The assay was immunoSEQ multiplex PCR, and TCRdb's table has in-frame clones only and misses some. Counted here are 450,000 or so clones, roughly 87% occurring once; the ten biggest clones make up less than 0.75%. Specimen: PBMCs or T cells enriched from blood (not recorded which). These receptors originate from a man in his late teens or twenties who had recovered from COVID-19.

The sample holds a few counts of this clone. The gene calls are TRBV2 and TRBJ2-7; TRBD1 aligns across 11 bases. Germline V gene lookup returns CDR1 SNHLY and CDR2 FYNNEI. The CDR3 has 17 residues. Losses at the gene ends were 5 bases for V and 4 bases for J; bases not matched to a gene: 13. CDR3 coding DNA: TGTGCCAGCAGTCACGGGGACAGGGGGACTCACAAATACGAGCAGTACTTC. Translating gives CASSHGDRGTHKYEQYF.

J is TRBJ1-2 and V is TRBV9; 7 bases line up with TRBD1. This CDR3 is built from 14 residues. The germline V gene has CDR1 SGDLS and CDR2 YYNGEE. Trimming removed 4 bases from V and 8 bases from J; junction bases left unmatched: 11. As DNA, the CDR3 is TGTGCCAGCAGCAAGAGGGACAGCTCCCGGGGCTACACCTTC. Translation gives CASSKRDSSRGYTF.

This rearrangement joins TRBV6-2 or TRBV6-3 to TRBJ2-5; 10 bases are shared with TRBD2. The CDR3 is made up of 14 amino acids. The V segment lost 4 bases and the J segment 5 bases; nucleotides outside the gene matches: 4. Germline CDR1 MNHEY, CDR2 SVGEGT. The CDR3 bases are TGTGCCAGCAGTTTAAGCGGGGGGGCGGAGACCCAGTACTTC. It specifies CASSLSGGAETQYF.

CDR3 sequence reads: CASNTIGDSASGNTIYF. Here the CDR3 DNA reads TGTGCCAGCAATACCATCGGGGACAGCGCCTCTGGAAACACCATATATTTT. The gene calls are TRBV28 and TRBJ1-3; 7 bases map to TRBD1. Germline trimming cut 7 bases from V and 0 bases from J; bases unmatched to any gene: 12. The V gene's germline CDR1 is MDHEN and CDR2 SYDVKM. CDR3 size: 17 residues.

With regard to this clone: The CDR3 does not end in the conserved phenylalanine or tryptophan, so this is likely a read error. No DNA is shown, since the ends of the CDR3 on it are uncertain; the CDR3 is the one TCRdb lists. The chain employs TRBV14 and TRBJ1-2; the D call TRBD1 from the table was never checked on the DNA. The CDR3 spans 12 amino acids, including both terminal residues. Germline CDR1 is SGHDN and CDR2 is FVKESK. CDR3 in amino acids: CASSQDPDRATK.

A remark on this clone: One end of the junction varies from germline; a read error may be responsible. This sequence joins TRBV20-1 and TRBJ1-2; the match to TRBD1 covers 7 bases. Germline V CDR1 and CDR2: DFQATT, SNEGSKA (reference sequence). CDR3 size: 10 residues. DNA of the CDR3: TGCAGTGCTACAACCCGCGGGACAGCCTTC. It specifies CSATTRGTAF.

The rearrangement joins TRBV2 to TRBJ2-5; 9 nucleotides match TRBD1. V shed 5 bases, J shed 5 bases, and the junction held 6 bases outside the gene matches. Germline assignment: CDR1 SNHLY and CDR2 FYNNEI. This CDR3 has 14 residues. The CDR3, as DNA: TGTGCCAGCAGTCGTGGGACAGGGAGTGAGACCCAGTACTTC. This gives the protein CASSRGTGSETQYF.

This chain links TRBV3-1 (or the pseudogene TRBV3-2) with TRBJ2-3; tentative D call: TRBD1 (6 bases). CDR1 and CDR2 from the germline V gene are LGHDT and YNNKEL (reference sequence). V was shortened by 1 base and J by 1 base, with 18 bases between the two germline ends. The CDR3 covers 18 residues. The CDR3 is CASSQGVLGTIRTDTQYF. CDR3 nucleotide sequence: TGTGCCAGCAGCCAAGGAGTGTTAGGGACAATTCGCACAGATACGCAGTATTTT.